This TCR beta chain was recovered during a study of human T cells and chemical hapten exposure. Points from the study as a whole: After DPC sensitization, TCRs above 1 in 1000 frequency showed no change.

Ten or more counts support this clonotype. Its antigen is still unknown. Regarding time point: pre-sensitization, week 0. Treatment of the sample: therapeutic diphenylcyclopropenone sensitization with weekly scalp DPC. TCRdb re-analysed the RACE reads in MiXCR, keeping a single row per CDR3 protein. The table shows 50,000 to 70,000 distinct CDR3 sequences, with roughly a tenth occurring only once. The CDR3 runs 14 residues. V trimming: 6 bases; J trimming: 0 bases; junction bases outside the gene matches: 3. Germline V gene sequence: CDR1 SQVTM, CDR2 ANQGSEA. The gene calls are TRBV29-1 and TRBJ2-2; 8 nucleotides match TRBD1. This TCR came from a man aged 35 to 55 with alopecia areata. Some clones in this sample may be carry-over from other donors' samples. The material was whole blood, obtained in connection with sensitization to the hapten diphenylcyclopropenone (DPC). CDR3 sequence: CSVGGQANTGELFF. CDR3 DNA: TGCAGCGTGGGGGGACAGGCGAACACCGGGGAGCTGTTTTTT.